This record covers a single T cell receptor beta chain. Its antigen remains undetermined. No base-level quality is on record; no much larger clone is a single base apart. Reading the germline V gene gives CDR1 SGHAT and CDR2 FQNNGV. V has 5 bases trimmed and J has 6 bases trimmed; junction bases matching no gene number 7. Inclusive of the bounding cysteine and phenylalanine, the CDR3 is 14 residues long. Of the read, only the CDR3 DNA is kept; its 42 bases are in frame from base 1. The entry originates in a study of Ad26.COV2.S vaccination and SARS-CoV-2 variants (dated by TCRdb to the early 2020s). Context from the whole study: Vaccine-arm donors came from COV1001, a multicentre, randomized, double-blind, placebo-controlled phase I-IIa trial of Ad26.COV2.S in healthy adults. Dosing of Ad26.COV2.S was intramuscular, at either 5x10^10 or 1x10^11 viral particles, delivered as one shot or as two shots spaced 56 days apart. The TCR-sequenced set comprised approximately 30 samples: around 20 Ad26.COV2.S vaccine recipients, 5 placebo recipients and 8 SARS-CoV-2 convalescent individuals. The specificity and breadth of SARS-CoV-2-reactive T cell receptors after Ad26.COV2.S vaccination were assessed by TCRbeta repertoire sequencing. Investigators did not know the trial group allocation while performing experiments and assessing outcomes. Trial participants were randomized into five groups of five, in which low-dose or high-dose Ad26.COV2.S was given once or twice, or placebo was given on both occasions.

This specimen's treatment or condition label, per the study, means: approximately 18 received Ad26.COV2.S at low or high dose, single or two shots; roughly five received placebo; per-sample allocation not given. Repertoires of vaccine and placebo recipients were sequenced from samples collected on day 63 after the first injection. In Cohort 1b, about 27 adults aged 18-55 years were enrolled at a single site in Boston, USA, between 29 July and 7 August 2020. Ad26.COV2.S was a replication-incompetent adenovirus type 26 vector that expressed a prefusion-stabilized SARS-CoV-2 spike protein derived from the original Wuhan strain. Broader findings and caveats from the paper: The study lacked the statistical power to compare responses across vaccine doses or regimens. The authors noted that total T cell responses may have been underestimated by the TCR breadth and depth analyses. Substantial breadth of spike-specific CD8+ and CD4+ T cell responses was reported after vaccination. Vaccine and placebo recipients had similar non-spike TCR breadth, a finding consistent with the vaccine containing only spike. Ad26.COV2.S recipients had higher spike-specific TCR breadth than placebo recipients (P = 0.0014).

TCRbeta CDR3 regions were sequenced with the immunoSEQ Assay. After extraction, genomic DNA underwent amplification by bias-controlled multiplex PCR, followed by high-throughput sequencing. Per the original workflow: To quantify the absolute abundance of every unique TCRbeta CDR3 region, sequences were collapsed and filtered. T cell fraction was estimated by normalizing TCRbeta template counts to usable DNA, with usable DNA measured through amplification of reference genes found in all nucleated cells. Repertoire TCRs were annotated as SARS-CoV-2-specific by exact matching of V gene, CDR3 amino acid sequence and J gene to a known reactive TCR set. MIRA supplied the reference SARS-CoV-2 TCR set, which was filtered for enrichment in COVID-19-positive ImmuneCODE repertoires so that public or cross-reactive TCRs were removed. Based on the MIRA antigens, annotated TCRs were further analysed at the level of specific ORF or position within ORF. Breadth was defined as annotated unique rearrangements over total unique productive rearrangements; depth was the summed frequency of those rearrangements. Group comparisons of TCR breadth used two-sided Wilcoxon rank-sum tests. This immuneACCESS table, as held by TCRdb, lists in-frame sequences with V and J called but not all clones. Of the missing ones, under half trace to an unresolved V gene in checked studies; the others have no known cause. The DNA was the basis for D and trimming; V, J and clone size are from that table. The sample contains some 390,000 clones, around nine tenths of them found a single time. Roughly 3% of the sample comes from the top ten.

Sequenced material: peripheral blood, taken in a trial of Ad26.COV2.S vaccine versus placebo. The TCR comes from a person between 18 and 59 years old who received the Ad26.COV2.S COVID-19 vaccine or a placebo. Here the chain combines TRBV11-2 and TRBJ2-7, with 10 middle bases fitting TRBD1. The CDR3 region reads CASSRDRGLGEQYF. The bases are TGTGCCAGCAGCCGCGACAGGGGGCTAGGCGAGCAGTACTTC.